This entry lists 16 T cell receptor beta chains sequenced from one sample in a study of cytomegalovirus exposure and HLA in healthy donors (TCRdb year 2017). Library creation used the immunoSEQ multiplex PCR assay. For the multiplex PCR, a mixture combining 60 forward primers for TCR Vbeta segments and 13 reverse primers for TCR Jbeta segments was used. In TCRdb, the immuneACCESS table is reduced to in-frame sequences with V and J assigned. These tables do not hold every clone; where another copy was compared, an unresolved V gene accounts for under half, and the others remain unexplained. This sample has around 150,000 clones in its table, and around four fifths of those were observed once. Roughly 1.3% of the sample goes to the ten largest clones. The sample comprised PBMCs. These receptor sequences come from a middle-aged woman in good health and CMV-seronegative.

The V call is TRBV30, the J call TRBJ2-1; 7 nucleotides align to TRBD1. Germline V gene lookup returns CDR1 GTSNPN and CDR2 SVGIG (reference sequence). With 7 bases clipped from V and 4 bases from J, the junction kept 7 bases outside the gene matches. CDR3 length: 13 residues. CDR3 nucleotide sequence: TGTGCCTCCCGGGACAGCCATTACAATGAGCAGTTCTTC. Its translation: CASRDSHYNEQFF.

The chain couples TRBV18 to TRBJ2-7; TRBD1 matches at 8 bases. Losses at the gene ends were 0 bases for V and 5 bases for J; bases not matched to a gene: 3. The CDR3 is 14 residues long. Germline V gives CDR1 KGHSH, CDR2 LQKENI. This CDR3 is CASSPPPGGNEQYF. The CDR3 nucleotides are TGTGCCAGCTCACCACCTCCAGGGGGCAACGAGCAGTACTTC.

The chain couples TRBV5-4 to TRBJ2-3, with D unresolved. Trimming pared 2 bases from V and 5 bases from J, leaving 3 bases between. The CDR3 runs to 11 residues. Germline CDR1 is SGHNT and CDR2 is YYREEE (reference sequence). The chain's CDR3 is CASSFLDTQYF. CDR3 in DNA: TGTGCCAGCAGCTTTCTAGATACGCAGTATTTT. Full variable domain (missing parts from reference TRBV5-4 and TRBJ2-3): ETGVTQSPTHLIKTRGQQVTLRCSSQSGHNTVSWYQQALGQGPQFIFQYYREEENGRGNFPPRFSGLQFPNYSSELNVNALELDDSALYLCASSFLDTQYFGPGTRLTVL.

The rearrangement joins TRBV9 to TRBJ1-1; TRBD1 aligns across 9 bases. V gave up 0 bases and J gave up 8 bases; unmatched junction bases: 5. The CDR3 totals 14 residues. Germline assignment: CDR1 SGDLS and CDR2 YYNGEE. The chain's CDR3 is CASSVAGTGSEAFF. In DNA form, the CDR3 reads TGTGCCAGCAGCGTAGCTGGGACAGGGAGCGAAGCTTTCTTT.

The rearrangement joins TRBV18 to TRBJ1-6; weak D call: TRBD1 (6 bases). Germline loops: CDR1 KGHSH, CDR2 LQKENI. The CDR3 is made up of 14 amino acids. Trimming cost V 4 bases and J 5 bases, with 9 bases left between them. The chain's CDR3 is CASSQGHDNSPLHF. CDR3 DNA sequence: TGTGCCAGCTCACAGGGACACGATAATTCACCCCTCCACTTT.

The chain carries TRBV28 and TRBJ2-5; TRBD1 aligns across 9 bases. Germline CDR1 reads MDHEN; CDR2 reads SYDVKM. The CDR3 spans 15 residues. The J segment lost 5 bases and the V segment lost 7 bases, leaving 11 bases of the junction unmatched. The DNA of the CDR3 is TGTGCCAGCAACCTACAGGGGGCTTACTTTGAGACCCAGTACTTC. This encodes CASNLQGAYFETQYF. The full variable domain, its missing parts supplied by reference TRBV28 and TRBJ2-5, is DVKVTQSSRYLVKRTGEKVFLECVQDMDHENMFWYRQDPGLGLRLIYFSYDVKMKEKGDIPEGYSVSREKKERFSLILESASTNQTSMYLCASNLQGAYFETQYFGPGTRLLVL.

The chain is built from TRBV7-9 and TRBJ1-5; tentative D call: TRBD1 (6 bases). The germline gives CDR1 SEHNR, CDR2 FQNEAQ (reference sequence). V shed 1 base and J shed 2 bases, with 9 bases lying between them. This CDR3 has 15 residues. The CDR3 DNA sequence: TGTGCCAGCAGCTTAGAGGACAGAGGCAATCAGCCCCAGCATTTT. Protein sequence: CASSLEDRGNQPQHF.

The chain links TRBV5-1 to TRBJ1-4; TRBD1 matches at 9 bases. This CDR3 spans 14 amino acids. Germline V gene lookup returns CDR1 SGHRS and CDR2 YFSETQ. The ends lost 4 bases at V and 6 bases at J; junction bases unmatched: 4. CDR3: CASSMGQGHEKLFF. The CDR3 nucleotides are TGCGCCAGCAGCATGGGACAGGGACATGAAAAACTGTTTTTT.

This chain joins TRBV4-2 and TRBJ2-7; no reliable D call. Germline CDR1 LGHNA, CDR2 YNFKEQ. The CDR3 has 14 residues. Trimming removed 0 bases from V and 3 bases from J, with 9 bases in between. CDR3 DNA: TGTGCCAGCAGCCAAGATGCGGCTATCTACGAGCAGTACTTC. This codes for CASSQDAAIYEQYF.

V and J are TRBV10-1 and TRBJ1-5; maybe TRBD1 (5 bases). Trimming removed 6 bases at V and 2 bases at J, with 17 bases between. The CDR3 has 16 amino acids. Looked up from germline, CDR1 is WNHNN and CDR2 is SYGVQD (reference sequence). The CDR3: CASRMTANLRNQPQHF. Written as DNA, the CDR3 is TGCGCCAGCAGGATGACAGCTAATCTCCGCAATCAGCCCCAGCATTTT.

The chain uses TRBV9 and TRBJ2-3; 7 positions agree with TRBD2. V was pared by 4 bases and J by 8 bases, with 13 bases of the junction left unmatched. Per the germline V gene, CDR1 is SGDLS and CDR2 is YYNGEE. This CDR3 contains 15 residues. The CDR3 DNA reads TGTGCCAGCAGCCCGGGGGGTCCCCGGCCCGGTACGCAGTATTTT. Its translation: CASSPGGPRPGTQYF.

This chain connects TRBV5-1 to TRBJ1-4; 10 bases map to TRBD1. Germline V gives CDR1 SGHRS, CDR2 YFSETQ. The V gene end was trimmed by 3 bases and the J gene end by 8 bases; junction bases not matched to a gene: 7. CDR3 size: 15 residues. Written as DNA, the CDR3 is TGCGCCAGCAGCTGGACAGGGGGAGTCTGGGAAAAACTGTTTTTT. Translating it yields CASSWTGGVWEKLFF.

The chain couples TRBV27 to TRBJ1-6, with D perhaps matching TRBD1 (5 bases). Germline CDR1 MNHEY, CDR2 SMNVEV (reference sequence). The germline V and J ends were trimmed by 0 bases and 0 bases, with 9 bases remaining between them. CDR3 size: 17 residues. CDR3 protein: CASSLSFGGSYNSPLHF. CDR3 nucleotides: TGTGCCAGCAGTTTATCTTTCGGGGGCTCCTATAATTCACCCCTCCACTTT.

This clone has just one count. The rearrangement joins TRBV4-3 to TRBJ1-4; D possibly corresponds to TRBD1 (6 bases). This CDR3 is 15 amino acids long. CDR1 and CDR2 (germline): LGHNA, YSLEER. The germline V and J ends were trimmed by 2 bases and 6 bases, with 13 bases remaining between them. CDR3: CASSQQTGRDEKLFF. CDR3 coding DNA: TGCGCCAGCAGCCAACAAACAGGGCGGGATGAAAAACTGTTTTTT.

The chain combines TRBV7-9 with TRBJ2-1; D is perhaps TRBD1 (6 bases). The ends were cut back, 2 bases at V and 8 bases at J, with 10 bases in the middle. CDR3 length: 13 amino acids. CDR1 is SEHNR, CDR2 FQNEAQ, per germline (reference sequence). The CDR3 nucleotides are TGTGCCAGCAGCTTATTGGGGGCGTATGAGCAGTTCTTC. It encodes CASSLLGAYEQFF.

The chain employs TRBV6-6 and TRBJ1-5; D remains ambiguous. This CDR3 has 13 amino acids. Trimming removed 7 bases at V and 4 bases at J, with 11 bases between. Germline V gene sequence: CDR1 MNHNY, CDR2 SVGAGI (reference sequence). CDR3: CASTLTENQPQHF. In DNA, the CDR3 is TGTGCCAGCACCTTAACGGAGAATCAGCCCCAGCATTTT.